This T cell receptor (beta chain) was identified in a study of regulatory T cells in long-lasting Graves disease. This CDR3 region has 14 residues. Germline V lookup: CDR1 SEHNR, CDR2 FQNEAQ (reference sequence). The ends were cut back, 5 bases at V and 2 bases at J, with 13 bases in the middle. Time point reported: newly diagnosed GD, antithyroid drugs for less than 3 months. PBMC RNA was the source of the TCR library. Assembly of TCR beta libraries relied on iRepertoire HTBI primers together with Arm-PCR of CDR3 regions. TCRdb redid the calling of the multiplex PCR reads with MiXCR, one entry per CDR3 protein. The sample lists over 350,000 distinct CDR3 sequences, 12% to 15% occurring once. This clonotype was seen many times. The same sample was also studied in work on T cells in Graves' hyperthyroidism and ophthalmopathy. From that study: Hyperthyroidism was newly diagnosed in patients aged 18 to 65 (duration under 2 months).

The chain has TRBV7-9 and TRBJ2-7, with D possibly being TRBD2 (5 bases). This TCR derives from a woman aged 50 to 60 with Graves disease. Sequences were derived from peripheral blood mononuclear cells (PBMCs), sampled at new diagnosis, from a patient treated with antithyroid drugs. The CDR3 reads CASSLRTGAYEQYF. The DNA of the CDR3 is TGTGCCAGCAGCCTCCGGACTGGAGCCTACGAGCAGTACTTC.